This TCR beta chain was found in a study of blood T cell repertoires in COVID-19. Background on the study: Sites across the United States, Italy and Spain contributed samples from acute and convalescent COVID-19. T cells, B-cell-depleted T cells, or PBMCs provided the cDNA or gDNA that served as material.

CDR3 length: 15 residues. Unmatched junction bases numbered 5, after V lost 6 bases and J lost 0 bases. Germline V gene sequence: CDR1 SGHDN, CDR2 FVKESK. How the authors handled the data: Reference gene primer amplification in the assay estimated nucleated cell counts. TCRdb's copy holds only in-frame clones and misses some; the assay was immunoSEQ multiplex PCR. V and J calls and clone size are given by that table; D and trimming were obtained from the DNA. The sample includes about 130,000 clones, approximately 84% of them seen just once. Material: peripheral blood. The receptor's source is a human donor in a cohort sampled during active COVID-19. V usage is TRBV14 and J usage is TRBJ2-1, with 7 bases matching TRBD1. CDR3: CASRGDRSSYNEQFF. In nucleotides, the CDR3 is TGTGCCAGCAGAGGGGACAGAAGCTCCTACAATGAGCAGTTCTTC.